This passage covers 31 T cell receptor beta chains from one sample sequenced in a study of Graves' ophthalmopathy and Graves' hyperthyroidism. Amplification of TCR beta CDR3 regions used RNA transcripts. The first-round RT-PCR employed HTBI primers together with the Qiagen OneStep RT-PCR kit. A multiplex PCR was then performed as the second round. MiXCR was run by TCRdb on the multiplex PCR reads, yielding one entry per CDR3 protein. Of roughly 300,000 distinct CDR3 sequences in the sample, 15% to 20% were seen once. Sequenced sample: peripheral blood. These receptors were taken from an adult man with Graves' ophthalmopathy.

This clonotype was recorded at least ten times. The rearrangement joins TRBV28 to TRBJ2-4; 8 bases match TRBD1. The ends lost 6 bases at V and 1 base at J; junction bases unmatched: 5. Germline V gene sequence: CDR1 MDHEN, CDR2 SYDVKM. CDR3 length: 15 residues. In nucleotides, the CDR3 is TGTGCCAGCAGAATCAGGGGGCTCGCCAAAAACATTCAGTACTTC. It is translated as CASRIRGLAKNIQYF.

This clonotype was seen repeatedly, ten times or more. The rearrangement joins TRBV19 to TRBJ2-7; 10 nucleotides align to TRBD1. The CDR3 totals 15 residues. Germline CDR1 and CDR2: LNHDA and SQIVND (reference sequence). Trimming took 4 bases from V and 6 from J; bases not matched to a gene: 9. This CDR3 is CASSTMTGGSGEQYF. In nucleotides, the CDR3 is TGTGCCAGTAGTACCATGACAGGGGGCTCGGGCGAGCAGTACTTC.

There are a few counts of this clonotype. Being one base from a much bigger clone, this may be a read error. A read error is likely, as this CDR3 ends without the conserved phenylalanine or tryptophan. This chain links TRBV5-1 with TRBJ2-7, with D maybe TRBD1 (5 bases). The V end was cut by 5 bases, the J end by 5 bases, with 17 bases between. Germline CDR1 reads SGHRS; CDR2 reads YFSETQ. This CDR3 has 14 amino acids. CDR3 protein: CASRGAGDVNEQYS. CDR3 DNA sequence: TGCGCCAGCAGAGGGGCTGGGGATGTCAACGAGCAGTACTCC.

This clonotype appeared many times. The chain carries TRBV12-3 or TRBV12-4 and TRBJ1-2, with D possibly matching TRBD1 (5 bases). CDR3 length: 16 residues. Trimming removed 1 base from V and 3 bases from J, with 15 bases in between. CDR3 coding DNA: TGTGCCAGCAGTTTAGGAGGGACCGCTACTTACTATGGCTACACCTTC. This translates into CASSLGGTATYYGYTF.

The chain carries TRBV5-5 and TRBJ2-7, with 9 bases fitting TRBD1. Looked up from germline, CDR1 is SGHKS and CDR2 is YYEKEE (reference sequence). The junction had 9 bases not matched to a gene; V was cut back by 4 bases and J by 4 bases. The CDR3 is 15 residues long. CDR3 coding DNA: TGTGCCAGCAGCATCCCGGGACAGGGAGTTTACGAGCAGTACTTC. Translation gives CASSIPGQGVYEQYF.

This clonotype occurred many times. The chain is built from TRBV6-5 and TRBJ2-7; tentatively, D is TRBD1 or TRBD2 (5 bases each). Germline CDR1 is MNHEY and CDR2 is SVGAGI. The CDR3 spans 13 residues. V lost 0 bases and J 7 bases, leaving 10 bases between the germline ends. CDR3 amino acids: CASSYSGGIEQYF. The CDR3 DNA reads TGTGCCAGCAGTTACTCTGGGGGAATTGAGCAGTACTTC.

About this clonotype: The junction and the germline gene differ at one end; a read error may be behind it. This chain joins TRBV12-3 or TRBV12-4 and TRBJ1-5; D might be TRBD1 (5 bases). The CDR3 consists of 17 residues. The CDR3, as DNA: TGTGCCAGCAGCCCCCTTTCGGGGCACTATAGCAATCAGCCCCAGCGTTTT. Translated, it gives CASSPLSGHYSNQPQRF.

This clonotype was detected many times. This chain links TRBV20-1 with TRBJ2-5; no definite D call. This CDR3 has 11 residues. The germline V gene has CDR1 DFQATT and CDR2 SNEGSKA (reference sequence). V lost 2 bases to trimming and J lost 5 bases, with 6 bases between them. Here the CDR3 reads CSARPSETQYF. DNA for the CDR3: TGCAGTGCTAGACCGTCCGAGACCCAGTACTTC.

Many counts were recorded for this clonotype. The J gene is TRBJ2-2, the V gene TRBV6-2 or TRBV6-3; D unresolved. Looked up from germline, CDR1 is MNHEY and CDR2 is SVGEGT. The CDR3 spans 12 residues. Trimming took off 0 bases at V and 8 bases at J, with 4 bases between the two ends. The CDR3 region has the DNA TGTGCCAGCAGTTACTCGGTGGGGGAGCTGTTTTTT. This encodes CASSYSVGELFF.

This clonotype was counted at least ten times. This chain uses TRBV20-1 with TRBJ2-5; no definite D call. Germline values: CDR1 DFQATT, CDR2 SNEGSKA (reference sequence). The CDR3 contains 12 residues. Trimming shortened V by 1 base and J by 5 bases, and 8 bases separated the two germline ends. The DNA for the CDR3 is TGCAGTGCTAGAGTTTCCTCGGAGACCCAGTACTTC. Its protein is CSARVSSETQYF.

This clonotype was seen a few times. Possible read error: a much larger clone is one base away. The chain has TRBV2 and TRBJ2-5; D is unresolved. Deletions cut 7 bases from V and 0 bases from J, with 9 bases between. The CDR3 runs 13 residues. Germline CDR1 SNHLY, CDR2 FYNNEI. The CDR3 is CASKHQNQETQYF. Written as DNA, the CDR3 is TGTGCCAGCAAACATCAGAACCAAGAGACCCAGTACTTC.

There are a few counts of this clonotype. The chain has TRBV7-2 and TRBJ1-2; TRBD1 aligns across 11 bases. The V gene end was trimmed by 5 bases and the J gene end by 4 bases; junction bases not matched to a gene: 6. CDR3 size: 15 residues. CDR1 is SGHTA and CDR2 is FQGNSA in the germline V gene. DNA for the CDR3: TGTGCCAGCAGCCCAGCCGGGACAGGGGGCTATGGCTACACCTTC. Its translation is CASSPAGTGGYGYTF.

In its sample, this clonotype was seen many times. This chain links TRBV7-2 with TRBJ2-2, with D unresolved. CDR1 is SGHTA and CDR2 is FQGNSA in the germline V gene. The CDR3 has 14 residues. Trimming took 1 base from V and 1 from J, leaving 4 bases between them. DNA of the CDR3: TGTGCCAGCAGCTTAGTCATGAACACCGGGGAGCTGTTTTTT. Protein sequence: CASSLVMNTGELFF.

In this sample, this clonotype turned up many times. This chain's CDR3 is CASSRGGTAQETQYF. The CDR3 DNA reads TGTGCCAGCAGCCGGGGGGGGACTGCACAAGAGACCCAGTACTTC. The chain employs TRBV7-2 and TRBJ2-5, with 8 bases matching TRBD2. The germline CDR1 and CDR2 sequences are SGHTA and FQGNSA. V lost 5 bases to trimming and J lost 2 bases; unmatched junction nucleotides: 7. The CDR3 has 15 residues.

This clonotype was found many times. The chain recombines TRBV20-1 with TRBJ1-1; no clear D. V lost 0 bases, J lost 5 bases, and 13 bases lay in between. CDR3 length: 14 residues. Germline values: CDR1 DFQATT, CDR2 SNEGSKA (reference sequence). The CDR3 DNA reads TGCAGTGCTAGAGACGGCAGGCAAGGGACTGAAGCTTTCTTT. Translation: CSARDGRQGTEAFF.

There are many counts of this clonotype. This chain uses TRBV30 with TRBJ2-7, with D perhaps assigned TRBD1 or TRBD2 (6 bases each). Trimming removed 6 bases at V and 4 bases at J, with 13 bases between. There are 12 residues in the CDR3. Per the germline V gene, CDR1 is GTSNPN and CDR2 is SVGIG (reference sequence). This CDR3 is CACDGGGYEQYF. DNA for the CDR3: TGTGCCTGCGATGGAGGGGGGTACGAGCAGTACTTC.

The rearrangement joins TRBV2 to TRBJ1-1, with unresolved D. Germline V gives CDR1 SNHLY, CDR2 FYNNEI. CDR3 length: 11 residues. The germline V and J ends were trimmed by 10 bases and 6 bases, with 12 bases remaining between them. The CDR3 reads CATKIGAEAFF. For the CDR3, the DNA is TGTGCCACCAAAATTGGGGCTGAAGCTTTCTTT.

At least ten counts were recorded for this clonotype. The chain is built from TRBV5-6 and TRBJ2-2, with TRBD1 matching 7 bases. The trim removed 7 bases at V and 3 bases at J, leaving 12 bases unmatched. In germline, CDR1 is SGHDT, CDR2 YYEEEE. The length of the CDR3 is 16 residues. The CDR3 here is CASHYRGRLDTGELFF. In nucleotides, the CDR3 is TGTGCCAGCCACTACAGGGGTCGGTTGGACACCGGGGAGCTGTTTTTT.

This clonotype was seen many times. CDR3 DNA sequence: TGTGCCAGCAGCCCCGGGGATGGGACGCCCCAGCATTTT. It encodes CASSPGDGTPQHF. This chain joins TRBV7-6 and TRBJ1-5; possibly TRBD1 for D (5 bases). Germline V gene lookup returns CDR1 SGHVS and CDR2 FNYEAQ. The CDR3 is made up of 13 amino acids. The germline V and J ends were trimmed by 5 bases and 9 bases, with 14 bases remaining between them.

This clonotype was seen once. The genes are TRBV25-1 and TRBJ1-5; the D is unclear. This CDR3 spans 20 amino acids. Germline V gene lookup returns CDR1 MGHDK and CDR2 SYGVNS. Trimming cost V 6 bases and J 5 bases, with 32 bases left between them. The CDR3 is CASSSPGVGDKPPGDQPQHF. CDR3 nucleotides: TGTGCCAGCAGCTCCCCCGGGGTGGGAGACAAACCTCCCGGAGATCAGCCCCAGCATTTT.

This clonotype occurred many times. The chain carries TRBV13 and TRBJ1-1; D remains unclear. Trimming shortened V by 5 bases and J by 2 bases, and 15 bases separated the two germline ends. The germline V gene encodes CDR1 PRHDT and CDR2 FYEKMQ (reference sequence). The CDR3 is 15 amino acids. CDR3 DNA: TGTGCCAGCAGCCCCCTACAAACCGGAAACACTGAAGCTTTCTTT. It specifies CASSPLQTGNTEAFF. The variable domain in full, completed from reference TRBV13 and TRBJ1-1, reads AAGVIQSPRHLIKEKRETATLKCYPIPRHDTVYWYQQGPGQDPQFLISFYEKMQSDKGSIPDRFSAQQFSDYHSELNMSSLELGDSALYFCASSPLQTGNTEAFFGQGTRLTVV.

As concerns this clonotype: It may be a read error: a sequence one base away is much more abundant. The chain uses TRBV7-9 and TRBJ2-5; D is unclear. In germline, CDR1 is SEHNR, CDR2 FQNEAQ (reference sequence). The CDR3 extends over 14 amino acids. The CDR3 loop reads CASILLAATMNQYF. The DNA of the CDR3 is TGTGCCAGCATCTTACTTGCTGCCACGATGAACCAGTACTTC.

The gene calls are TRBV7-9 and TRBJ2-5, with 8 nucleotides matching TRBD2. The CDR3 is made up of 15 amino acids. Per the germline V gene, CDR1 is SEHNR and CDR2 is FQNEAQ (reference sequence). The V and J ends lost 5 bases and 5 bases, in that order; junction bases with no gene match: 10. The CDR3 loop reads CASSPTGGIQETQYF. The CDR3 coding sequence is TGTGCCAGCAGCCCCACGGGGGGGATTCAGGAGACCCAGTACTTC.

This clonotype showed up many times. The CDR3 nucleotides read TGTGCCAGCAGGCCAGGGGTGGGAATCTCCTACGAGCAGTACTTC. This codes for CASRPGVGISYEQYF. The chain employs TRBV2 and TRBJ2-7, with D tentatively TRBD1 (6 bases). Per the germline V gene, CDR1 is SNHLY and CDR2 is FYNNEI. Trimming cost V 6 bases and J 0 bases, with 15 bases left between them. This CDR3 spans 15 amino acids.

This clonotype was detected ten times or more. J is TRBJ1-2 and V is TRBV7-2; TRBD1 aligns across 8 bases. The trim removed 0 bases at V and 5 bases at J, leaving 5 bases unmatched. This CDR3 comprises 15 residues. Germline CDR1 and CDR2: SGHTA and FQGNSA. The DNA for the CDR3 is TGTGCCAGCAGCTTAGCCGGGACAGGAGGGTATGGCTACACCTTC. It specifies CASSLAGTGGYGYTF.

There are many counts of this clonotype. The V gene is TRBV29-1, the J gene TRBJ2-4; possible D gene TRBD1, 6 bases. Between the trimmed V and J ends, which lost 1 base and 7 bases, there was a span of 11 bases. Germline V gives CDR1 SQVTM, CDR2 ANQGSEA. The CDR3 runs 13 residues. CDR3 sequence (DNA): TGCAGCGTTGAAGTAGCAGGGGTTAACATTCAGTACTTC. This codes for CSVEVAGVNIQYF.

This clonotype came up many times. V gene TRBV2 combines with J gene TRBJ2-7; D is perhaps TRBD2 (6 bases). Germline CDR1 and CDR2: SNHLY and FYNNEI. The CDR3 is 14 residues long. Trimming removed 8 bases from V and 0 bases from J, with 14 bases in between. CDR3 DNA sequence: TGTGCCAGCTTCCCGGGGGTCCCCTCCTACGAGCAGTACTTC. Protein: CASFPGVPSYEQYF. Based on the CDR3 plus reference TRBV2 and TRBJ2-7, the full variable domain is EPEVTQTPSHQVTQMGQEVILRCVPISNHLYFYWYRQILGQKVEFLVSFYNNEISEKSEIFDDQFSVERPDGSNFTLKIRSTKLEDSAMYFCASFPGVPSYEQYFGPGTRLTVT.

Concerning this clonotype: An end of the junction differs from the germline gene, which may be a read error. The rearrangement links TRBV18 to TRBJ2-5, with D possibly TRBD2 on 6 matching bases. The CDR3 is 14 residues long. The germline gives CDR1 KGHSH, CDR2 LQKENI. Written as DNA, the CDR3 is TGTGCCAGCTCACCACTACCGGGAGTAGAGGCCCAGTACTTC. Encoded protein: CASSPLPGVEAQYF.

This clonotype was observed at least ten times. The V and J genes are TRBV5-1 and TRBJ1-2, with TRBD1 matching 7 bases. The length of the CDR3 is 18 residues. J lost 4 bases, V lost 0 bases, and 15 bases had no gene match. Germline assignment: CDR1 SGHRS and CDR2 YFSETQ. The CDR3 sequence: CASSLDNFQGEKGYGYTF. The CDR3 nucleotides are TGCGCCAGCAGCTTGGATAATTTCCAGGGGGAAAAAGGCTATGGCTACACCTTC.

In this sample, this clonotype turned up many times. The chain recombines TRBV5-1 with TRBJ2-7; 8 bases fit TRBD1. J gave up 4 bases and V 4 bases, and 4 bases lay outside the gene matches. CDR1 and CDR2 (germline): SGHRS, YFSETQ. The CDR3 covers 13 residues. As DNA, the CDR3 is TGCGCCAGCAGCCCGGGGGACAGGTACGAGCAGTACTTC. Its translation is CASSPGDRYEQYF.

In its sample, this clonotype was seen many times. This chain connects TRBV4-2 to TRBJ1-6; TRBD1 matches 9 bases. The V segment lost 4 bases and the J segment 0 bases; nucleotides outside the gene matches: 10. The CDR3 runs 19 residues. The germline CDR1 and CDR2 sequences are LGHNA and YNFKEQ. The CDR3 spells CASSLTGQGPSSYNSPLHF. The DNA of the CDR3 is TGTGCCAGCAGCCTAACCGGACAGGGGCCTAGCTCCTATAATTCACCCCTCCACTTT.